The 16 T cell receptor beta chains reported below all come from one sample, sequenced in a study of T cell repertoires in cytomegalovirus infection. Each CDR3 protein gets one entry after TCRdb re-called the reads with MiXCR. This sample has 95,000 to 150,000 distinct CDR3 sequences, with over 25% found just once. Their recognized antigens are unknown. Sequencing was performed on CD8+ T cells from cultured PBMCs, taken from culture after CMV antigen stimulation. These receptors were collected from a human donor in good health (CMV status not recorded). Some clones in this sample may be carry-over from other donors' samples.

The V gene is TRBV27, the J gene TRBJ1-1; D is uncertain. V was cut by 4 bases and J by 4 bases, with 7 bases left in between. Germline V gene lookup returns CDR1 MNHEY and CDR2 SMNVEV (reference sequence). The CDR3 loop spans 12 amino acids. CDR3 amino acids: CASSSRPTEAFF. DNA for the CDR3: TGTGCCAGCAGTTCTCGCCCCACTGAAGCTTTCTTT.

In this sample, this clonotype turned up a few times. The chain employs TRBV29-1 and TRBJ2-7; 7 nucleotides align to TRBD1. The CDR3 totals 13 residues. Per the germline V gene, CDR1 is SQVTM and CDR2 is ANQGSEA. Germline trimming cut 5 bases from V and 2 bases from J; bases unmatched to any gene: 6. The CDR3: CSVLDRETYEQYF. The CDR3 DNA follows: TGCAGCGTTTTAGACAGGGAGACCTACGAGCAGTACTTC.

This clonotype was detected a few times. CDR3 loop: CASSDVTGQAFNYGYTF. CDR3 nucleotide sequence: TGTGCCAGCAGTGACGTTACCGGACAGGCATTCAACTATGGCTACACCTTC. The rearrangement joins TRBV2 to TRBJ1-2, with 7 bases identical to TRBD1. This CDR3 contains 17 residues. Per the germline V gene, CDR1 is SNHLY and CDR2 is FYNNEI. J gave up 2 bases and V 3 bases, and 12 bases lay outside the gene matches.

This clonotype was counted only a few times. The rearrangement uses TRBV28 and TRBJ2-7, with D perhaps TRBD1 (5 bases). Germline-derived CDR1 and CDR2 are MDHEN and SYDVKM. Trimming removed 2 bases from V and 5 bases from J, with 10 bases in between. The CDR3 has 13 residues. The CDR3 DNA is TGTGCCAGCAGTTTAACAGGCGTCCACGAGCAGTACTTC. It codes for CASSLTGVHEQYF.

The table lists this clonotype with a few counts. The CDR3 loop is CASSLPKEELNYGYTF. CDR3 DNA: TGTGCCAGCAGCCTCCCAAAAGAAGAGCTTAACTATGGCTACACCTTC. The gene calls are TRBV5-6 and TRBJ1-2; D call uncertain. V was clipped by 4 bases and J by 1 base, with 17 bases between them. This CDR3 region has 16 residues. Germline V gene lookup returns CDR1 SGHDT and CDR2 YYEEEE.

This rearrangement joins TRBV2 to TRBJ2-5; D is uncertain. Germline V gene lookup returns CDR1 SNHLY and CDR2 FYNNEI. This CDR3 is built from 13 residues. V lost 4 bases, J lost 2 bases, and 8 bases lay in between. The CDR3 sequence is CASSVLYQETQYF. CDR3 bases: TGTGCCAGCAGTGTTCTCTATCAAGAGACCCAGTACTTC.

The gene calls are TRBV7-9 and TRBJ2-7; D remains ambiguous. V shed 5 bases and J shed 0 bases, with 26 bases lying between them. The CDR3 is made up of 19 amino acids. Germline-derived CDR1 and CDR2 are SEHNR and FQNEAQ (reference sequence). CDR3: CASSPAQSSEEKSSYEQYF. The DNA of the CDR3 is TGTGCCAGCAGCCCCGCCCAGTCGAGCGAGGAGAAGAGCTCCTACGAGCAGTACTTC.

V and J are TRBV12-3 or TRBV12-4 and TRBJ1-3; possible D gene TRBD1, 5 bases. The CDR3 loop spans 16 amino acids. The ends were cut back, 6 bases at V and 0 bases at J, with 15 bases in the middle. The CDR3 bases are TGTGCCAGCAGACCTTCAGGGTTTCACTCTGGAAACACCATATATTTT. As protein: CASRPSGFHSGNTIYF.

Details on this clonotype: Its ends do not fully match the called genes, so a read error is possible. The chain is built from TRBV6-2 or TRBV6-3 and TRBJ1-1, with D uncertain. The germline V gene has CDR1 MNHEY and CDR2 SVGEGT. The CDR3 consists of 12 residues. CDR3 loop: CASSYPPGEASF. DNA of the CDR3: TGTGCCAGCAGTTACCCCCCCGGGGAAGCTTCCTTT.

This clonotype was detected a few times. The gene calls are TRBV7-6 and TRBJ2-2, with TRBD1 as a possible D gene (6 bases). Germline V gives CDR1 SGHVS, CDR2 FNYEAQ. The CDR3 sequence is 15 residues long. V dropped 7 bases and J dropped 7 bases, with 19 bases sitting between them. Here the CDR3 DNA reads TGTGCCAGCACCGCGGACAGCCTTGTGGTCGGGGAGCTGTTTTTT. Translating it yields CASTADSLVVGELFF.

The V and J genes are TRBV7-2 and TRBJ2-7, with D maybe TRBD2 (5 bases). CDR3 length: 13 amino acids. V lost 3 bases and J 5 bases, leaving 11 bases between the germline ends. From germline, CDR1 is SGHTA and CDR2 FQGNSA. This CDR3 is CASSFAGGHEQYF. The DNA of the CDR3 is TGTGCCAGCAGCTTCGCTGGCGGGCACGAGCAGTACTTC. The complete variable domain, with remaining parts taken from reference TRBV7-2 and TRBJ2-7, reads GAGVSQSPSNKVTEKGKDVELRCDPISGHTALYWYRQSLGQGLEFLIYFQGNSAPDKSGLPSDRFSAERTGGSVSTLTIQRTQQEDSAVYLCASSFAGGHEQYFGPGTRLTVT.

The rearrangement links TRBV20-1 to TRBJ2-7; D remains unclear. Trimming took 3 bases from V and 1 from J, leaving 19 bases between them. The CDR3 is 16 residues long. Germline CDR1 and CDR2: DFQATT and SNEGSKA (reference sequence). CDR3 DNA sequence: TGCAGTGCTAGGAATTACGCAGAAATCTCTTCCTACGAGCAGTACTTC. It codes for CSARNYAEISSYEQYF.

In this sample, this clonotype turned up a few times. The V gene is TRBV7-8, the J gene TRBJ2-2; 9 bases align to TRBD2. The junction had 16 bases not matched to a gene; V was cut back by 4 bases and J by 1 base. CDR1 SGHVS and CDR2 FQNEAQ come from the germline V gene. The length of the CDR3 is 20 residues. The CDR3 DNA follows: TGTGCCAGCAGCTCCTTACGTCTAGGCGGGGGGGTAAAGAACACCGGGGAGCTGTTTTTT. Encoded protein: CASSSLRLGGGVKNTGELFF.

This clonotype came up once. V gene TRBV3-1 combines with J gene TRBJ2-2, with D uncertain. The CDR3 runs to 11 residues. CDR1 and CDR2 (germline): LGHDT, YNNKEL (reference sequence). Trimming removed 7 bases from V and 6 bases from J, with 6 bases in between. The CDR3 region has the DNA TGTGCCAGCAACACCGCCGGGGAGCTGTTTTTT. Translation gives CASNTAGELFF. Drawing the rest from reference TRBV3-1 and TRBJ2-2, the complete variable domain is DTAVSQTPKYLVTQMGNDKSIKCEQNLGHDTMYWYKQDSKKFLKIMFSYNNKELIINETVPNRFSPKSPDKAHLNLHINSLELGDSAVYFCASNTAGELFFGEGSRLTVL.

This clonotype was seen a handful of times. The CDR3 region is CASSLTWEDEKLFF. The CDR3, as DNA: TGTGCCAGCAGCTTAACATGGGAGGATGAAAAACTGTTTTTT. This chain links TRBV6-2 or TRBV6-3 with TRBJ1-4; no reliable D call. V lost 6 bases to trimming and J lost 6 bases, with 14 bases between them. The CDR3 covers 14 residues. The germline gives CDR1 MNHEY, CDR2 SVGEGT.

The gene calls are TRBV7-6 and TRBJ2-3, with 8 bases fitting TRBD2. The trim removed 8 bases at V and 0 bases at J, leaving 7 bases unmatched. Germline loops: CDR1 SGHVS, CDR2 FNYEAQ. The CDR3 contains 15 residues. CDR3 sequence reads: CASAPGLASTDTQYF. DNA of the CDR3: TGTGCCAGCGCCCCCGGACTAGCAAGCACAGATACGCAGTATTTT.